This T cell receptor (beta chain) stems from a study of shared clonotypes between healthy human individuals. At the level of the study: Participating donors consisted of two women and a few men aged 18 to 49.

Study-level points and caveats: Researchers found naive subsets generally carried larger estimated richness than memory subsets. Limited genetic and exposure-history diversity came from having few donors. Relative to their counterparts shared across all four donors, non-shared clonotypes exhibited diminished generation probabilities.

The CDR3 extends over 13 amino acids. Germline loops: CDR1 SSHAT, CDR2 FNYEAQ (reference sequence). To note about this clone: Its target is not known. The junction and the germline gene differ at one end; a read error may be behind it.

Some clones are missing from TCRdb's copy, which holds only in-frame ones; the method was immunoSEQ multiplex PCR. This table holds millions of clones, around 94% found once. This chain joins TRBV7-7 and TRBJ1-1, with D unresolved. The receptor's source is a man between 18 and 35 years old in good health. The source material was naive CD4+ T cells sorted from blood. The subset was: CD45RA+ positively selected. CDR3 in amino acids: CASSFQMNTEAFF. The CDR3 bases are TGTGCTAGCAGCTTCCAAATGAACACTGAAGCTTTCTTT.